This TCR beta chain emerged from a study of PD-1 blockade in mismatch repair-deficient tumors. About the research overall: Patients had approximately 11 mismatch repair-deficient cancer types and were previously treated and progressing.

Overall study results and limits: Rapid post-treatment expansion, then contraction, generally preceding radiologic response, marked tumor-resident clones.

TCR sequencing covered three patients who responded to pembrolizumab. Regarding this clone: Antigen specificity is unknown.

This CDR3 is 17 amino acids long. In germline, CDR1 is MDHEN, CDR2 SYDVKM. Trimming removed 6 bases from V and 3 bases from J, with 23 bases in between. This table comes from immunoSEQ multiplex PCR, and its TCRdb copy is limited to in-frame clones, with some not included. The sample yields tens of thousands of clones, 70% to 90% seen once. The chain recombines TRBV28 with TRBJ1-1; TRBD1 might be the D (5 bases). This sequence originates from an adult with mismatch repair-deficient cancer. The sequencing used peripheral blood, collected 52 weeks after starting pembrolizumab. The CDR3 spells CASSLSVSGTKDTEAFF. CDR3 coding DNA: TGTGCCAGCAGCCTATCCGTCAGCGGGACCAAGGACACTGAAGCTTTCTTT.